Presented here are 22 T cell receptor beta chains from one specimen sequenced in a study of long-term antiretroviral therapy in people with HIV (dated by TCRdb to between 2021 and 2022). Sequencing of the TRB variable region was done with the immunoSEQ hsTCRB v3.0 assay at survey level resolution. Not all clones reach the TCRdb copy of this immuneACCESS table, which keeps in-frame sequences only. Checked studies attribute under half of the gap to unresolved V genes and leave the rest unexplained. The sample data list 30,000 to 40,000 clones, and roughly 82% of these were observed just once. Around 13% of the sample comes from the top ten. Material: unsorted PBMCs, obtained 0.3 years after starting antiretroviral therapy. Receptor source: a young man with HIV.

In DNA, the CDR3 is TGTGCCAGCAGCTCGATGATGACGGCGGGGTCTTTGGAGACCCAGTACTTC. The encoded protein is CASSSMMTAGSLETQYF. V usage is TRBV7-8 and J usage is TRBJ2-5, with D possibly being TRBD2 (6 bases). The germline CDR1 and CDR2 sequences are SGHVS and FQNEAQ. V lost 4 bases to trimming and J lost 5 bases, with 23 bases between them. This CDR3 has 17 amino acids.

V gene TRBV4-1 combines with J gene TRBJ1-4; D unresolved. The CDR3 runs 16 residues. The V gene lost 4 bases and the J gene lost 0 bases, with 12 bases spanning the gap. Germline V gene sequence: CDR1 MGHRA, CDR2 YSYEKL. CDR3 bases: TGCGCCAGCAGCCCCCGGGGTGCAGCAACTAATGAAAAACTGTTTTTT. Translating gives CASSPRGAATNEKLFF.

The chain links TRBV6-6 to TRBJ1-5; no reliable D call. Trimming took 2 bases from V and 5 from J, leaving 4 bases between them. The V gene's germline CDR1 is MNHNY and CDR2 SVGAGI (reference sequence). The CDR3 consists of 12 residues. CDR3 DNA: TGTGCCAGCAGTTACGCCGATCAGCCCCAGCATTTT. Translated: CASSYADQPQHF.

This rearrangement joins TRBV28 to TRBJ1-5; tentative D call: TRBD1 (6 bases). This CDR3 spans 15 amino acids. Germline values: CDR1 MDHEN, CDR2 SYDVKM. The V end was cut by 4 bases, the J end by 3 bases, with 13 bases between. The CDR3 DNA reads TGTGCCAGCAGTTCGGAAGGGGGTTTCAATCAGCCCCAGCATTTT. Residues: CASSSEGGFNQPQHF.

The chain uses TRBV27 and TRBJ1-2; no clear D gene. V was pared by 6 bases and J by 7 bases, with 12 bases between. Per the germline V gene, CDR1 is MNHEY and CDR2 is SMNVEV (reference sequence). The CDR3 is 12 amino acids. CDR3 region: CASSRTQGGYTF. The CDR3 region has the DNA TGTGCCAGCAGCCGGACCCAAGGTGGCTACACCTTC.

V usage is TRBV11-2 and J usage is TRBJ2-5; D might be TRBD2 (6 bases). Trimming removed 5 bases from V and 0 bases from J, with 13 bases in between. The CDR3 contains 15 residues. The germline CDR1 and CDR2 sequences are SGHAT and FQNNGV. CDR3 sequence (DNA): TGTGCCAGCAGCCGACGACTAGGGTACCAAGAGACCCAGTACTTC. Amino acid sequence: CASSRRLGYQETQYF.

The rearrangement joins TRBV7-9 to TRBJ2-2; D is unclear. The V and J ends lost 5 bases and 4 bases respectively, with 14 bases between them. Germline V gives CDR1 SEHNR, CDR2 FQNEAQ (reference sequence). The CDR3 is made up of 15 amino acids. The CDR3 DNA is TGTGCCAGCAGCCTACACAGCCACTCCACCGGGGAGCTGTTTTTT. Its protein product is CASSLHSHSTGELFF. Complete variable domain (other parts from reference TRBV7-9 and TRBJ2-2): DTGVSQNPRHKITKRGQNVTFRCDPISEHNRLYWYRQTLGQGPEFLTYFQNEAQLEKSRLLSDRFSAERPKGSFSTLEIQRTEQGDSAMYLCASSLHSHSTGELFFGEGSRLTVL.

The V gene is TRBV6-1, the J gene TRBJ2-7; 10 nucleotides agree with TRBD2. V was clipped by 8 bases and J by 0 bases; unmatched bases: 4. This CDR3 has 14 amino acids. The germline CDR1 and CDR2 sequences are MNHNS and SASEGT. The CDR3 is CASRGLADSYEQYF. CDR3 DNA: TGTGCCAGCCGAGGACTAGCGGACTCCTACGAGCAGTACTTC.

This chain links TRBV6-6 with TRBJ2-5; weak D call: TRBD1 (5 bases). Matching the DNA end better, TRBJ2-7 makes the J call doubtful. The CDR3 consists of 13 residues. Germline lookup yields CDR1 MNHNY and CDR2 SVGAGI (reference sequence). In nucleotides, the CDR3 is TGTGCCAGCGAGGCAGGGATAACCTACGAGCAGTACTTC. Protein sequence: CASEAGITYEQYF.

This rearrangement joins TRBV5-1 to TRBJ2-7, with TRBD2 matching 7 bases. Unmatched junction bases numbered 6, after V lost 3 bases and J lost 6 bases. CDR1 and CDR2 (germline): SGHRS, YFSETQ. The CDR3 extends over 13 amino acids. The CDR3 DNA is TGCGCCAGCAGCTGGACGGGGGGTCGCGAGCAGTACTTC. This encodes CASSWTGGREQYF.

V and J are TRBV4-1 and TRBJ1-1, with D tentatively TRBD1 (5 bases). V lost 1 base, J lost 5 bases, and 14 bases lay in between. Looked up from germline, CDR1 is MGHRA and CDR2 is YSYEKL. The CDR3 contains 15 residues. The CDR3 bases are TGCGCCAGCAGCCAAGGACTTGGGGGGAGGACTGAAGCTTTCTTT. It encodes CASSQGLGGRTEAFF.

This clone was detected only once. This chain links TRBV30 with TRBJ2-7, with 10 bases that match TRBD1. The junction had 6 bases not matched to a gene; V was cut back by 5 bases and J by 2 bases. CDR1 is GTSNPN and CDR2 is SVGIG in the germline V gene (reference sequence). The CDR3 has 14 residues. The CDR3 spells CAWSLGTGAYEQYF. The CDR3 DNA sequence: TGTGCCTGGTCTCTCGGGACAGGGGCCTACGAGCAGTACTTC.

The CDR3 DNA reads TGTGCCAGCAGTTTATACGCAGGGGGCGTCAGTTACGAGCAGTACTTC. Residues: CASSLYAGGVSYEQYF. The chain employs TRBV27 and TRBJ2-7; 8 nucleotides match TRBD1. V shed 1 base and J 4 bases; nucleotides not matched to a gene: 9. The CDR3 loop spans 16 amino acids. Germline V lookup: CDR1 MNHEY, CDR2 SMNVEV (reference sequence).

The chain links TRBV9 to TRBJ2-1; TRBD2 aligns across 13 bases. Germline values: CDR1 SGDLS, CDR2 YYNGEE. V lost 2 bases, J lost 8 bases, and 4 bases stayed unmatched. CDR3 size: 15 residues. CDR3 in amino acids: CASSVGTSGNDEQFF. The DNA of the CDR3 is TGTGCCAGCAGCGTTGGGACTAGCGGGAACGATGAGCAGTTCTTC.

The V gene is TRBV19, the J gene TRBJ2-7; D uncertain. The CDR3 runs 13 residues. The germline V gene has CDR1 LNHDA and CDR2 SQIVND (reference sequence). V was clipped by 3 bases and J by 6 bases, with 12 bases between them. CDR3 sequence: CASSMGGSLEQYF. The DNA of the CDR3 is TGTGCCAGTAGTATGGGTGGCAGCCTCGAGCAGTACTTC. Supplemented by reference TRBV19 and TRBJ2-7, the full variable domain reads DGGITQSPKYLFRKEGQNVTLSCEQNLNHDAMYWYRQDPGQGLRLIYYSQIVNDFQKGDIAEGYSVSREKKESFPLTVTSAQKNPTAFYLCASSMGGSLEQYFGPGTRLTVT.

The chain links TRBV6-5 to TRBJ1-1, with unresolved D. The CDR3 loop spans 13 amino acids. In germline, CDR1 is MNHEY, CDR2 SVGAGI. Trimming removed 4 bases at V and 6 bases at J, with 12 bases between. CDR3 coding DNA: TGTGCCAGCAGTTTCCTCGACTATTCTGAAGCTTTCTTT. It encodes CASSFLDYSEAFF.

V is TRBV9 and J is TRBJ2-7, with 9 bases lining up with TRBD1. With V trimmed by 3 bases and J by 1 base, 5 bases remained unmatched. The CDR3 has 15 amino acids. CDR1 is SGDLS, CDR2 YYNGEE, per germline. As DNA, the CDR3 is TGTGCCAGCAGCGAGGGACAGGGTCTTTCCTACGAGCAGTACTTC. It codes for CASSEGQGLSYEQYF.

The CDR3 DNA reads TGTGCCAGCTCACCCCCCAGGAGCTCCTACAATGAGCAGTTCTTC. Encoded protein: CASSPPRSSYNEQFF. V gene TRBV18 combines with J gene TRBJ2-1, with unresolved D. The CDR3 runs 15 residues. V was cut by 3 bases and J by 0 bases, with 9 bases left in between. The V gene's germline CDR1 is KGHSH and CDR2 LQKENI.

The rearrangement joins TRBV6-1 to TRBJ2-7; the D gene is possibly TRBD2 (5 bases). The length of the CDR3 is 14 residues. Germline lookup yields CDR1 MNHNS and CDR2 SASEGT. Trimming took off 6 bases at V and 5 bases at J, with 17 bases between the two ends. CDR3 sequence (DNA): TGTGCCAGCAGCGAACGTGGACGGACTCACGAGCAGTACTTC. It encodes CASSERGRTHEQYF.

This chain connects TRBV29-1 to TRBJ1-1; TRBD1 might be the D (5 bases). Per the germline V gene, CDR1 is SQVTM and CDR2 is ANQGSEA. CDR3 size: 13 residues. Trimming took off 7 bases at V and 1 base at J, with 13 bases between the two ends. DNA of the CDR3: TGCAGCGCTGCGGGGCAGCAGAACACTGAAGCTTTCTTT. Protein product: CSAAGQQNTEAFF.

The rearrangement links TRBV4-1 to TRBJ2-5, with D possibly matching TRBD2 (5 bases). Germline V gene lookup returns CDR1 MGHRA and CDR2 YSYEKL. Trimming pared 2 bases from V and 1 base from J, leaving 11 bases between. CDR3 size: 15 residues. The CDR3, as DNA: TGCGCCAGCAGCCAACTACAGCGGACCCAAGAGACCCAGTACTTC. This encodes CASSQLQRTQETQYF.

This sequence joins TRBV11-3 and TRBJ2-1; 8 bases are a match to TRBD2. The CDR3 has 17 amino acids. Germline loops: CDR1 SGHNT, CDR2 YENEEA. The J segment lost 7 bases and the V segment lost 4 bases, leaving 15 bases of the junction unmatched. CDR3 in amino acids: CASSYSGLAGWENEQFF. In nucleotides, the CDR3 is TGTGCCAGCAGCTACAGTGGACTAGCCGGGTGGGAGAATGAGCAGTTCTTC.